Listed below are T cell receptor beta chains from one sample, sequenced in a study of cytomegalovirus exposure and HLA in healthy donors. Repertoires were generated with immunoSEQ multiplex PCR, while TCRdb's copy carries only in-frame clones and drops some. Of over 55,000 clones listed, 75% to 95% were seen once; the top ten hold about 3.1%. Sequencing was done on a sample of PBMCs. The receptor set was obtained from a man aged 18 to 35 in good health and CMV-seronegative. CDR3s include the opening cysteine and the closing phenylalanine or tryptophan. The order of the fields is V gene, J gene, CDR3 length, CDR3 protein.

v_call: TRBV5-1
j_call: TRBJ2-5
cdr3_length: 13
cdr3_aa: CASSPEGTETQYF

v_call: TRBV28
j_call: TRBJ1-2
cdr3_length: 11
cdr3_aa: CASSFRSGYTF

v_call: TRBV13
j_call: TRBJ1-3
cdr3_length: 17
cdr3_aa: CASSPGGAQGFGNTIYF

v_call: TRBV6-1
j_call: TRBJ2-5
cdr3_length: 13
cdr3_aa: CASSAGGRETQYF

v_call: TRBV2
j_call: TRBJ1-4
cdr3_length: 13
cdr3_aa: CASKRYTNEKLFF

v_call: TRBV5-1
j_call: TRBJ2-3
cdr3_length: 18
cdr3_aa: CASSLLAGGTAGTDTQYF

v_call: TRBV15
j_call: TRBJ2-2
cdr3_length: 16
cdr3_aa: CATSRERGQLTGELFF

v_call: TRBV5-1
j_call: TRBJ1-2
cdr3_length: 16
cdr3_aa: CASSPGTGGIDYGYTF

v_call: TRBV6-5
j_call: TRBJ1-2
cdr3_length: 14
cdr3_aa: CASSAQDYGYGYTF

v_call: TRBV6-6
j_call: TRBJ2-7
cdr3_length: 14
cdr3_aa: CASSYRLAGGEQYF

v_call: TRBV9
j_call: TRBJ2-1
cdr3_length: 16
cdr3_aa: CASSNQLAGVYNEQFF

v_call: TRBV5-6
j_call: TRBJ2-1
cdr3_length: 16
cdr3_aa: CASSYRRGPSYNEQFF

v_call: TRBV28
j_call: TRBJ2-1
cdr3_length: 18
cdr3_aa: CASSFIGSGRAGGNEQFF

v_call: TRBV6-1
j_call: TRBJ2-7
cdr3_length: 15
cdr3_aa: CASSEEEGGVNEQYF

v_call: TRBV28
j_call: TRBJ2-1
cdr3_length: 17
cdr3_aa: CASRDRGQLLSYNEQFF

v_call: TRBV28
j_call: TRBJ1-5
cdr3_length: 12
cdr3_aa: CASSLPDQPQHF

v_call: TRBV6-1
j_call: TRBJ2-7
cdr3_length: 14
cdr3_aa: CASSEVAGSYEQYF

v_call: TRBV6-1
j_call: TRBJ2-3
cdr3_length: 15
cdr3_aa: CASSEDNRGTDTQYF

v_call: TRBV13
j_call: TRBJ2-1
cdr3_length: 14
cdr3_aa: CASSSTGTYNEQFF

v_call: TRBV6-5
j_call: TRBJ2-6
cdr3_length: 16
cdr3_aa: CASSYSTGSGANVLTF

v_call: TRBV2
j_call: TRBJ1-5
cdr3_length: 14
cdr3_aa: CASRMTGSNQPQHF

v_call: TRBV11-2
j_call: TRBJ1-1
cdr3_length: 13
cdr3_aa: CASSLDRSTEAFF

v_call: TRBV19
j_call: TRBJ2-7
cdr3_length: 13
cdr3_aa: CASSIEGDREQYF

v_call: TRBV2
j_call: TRBJ2-1
cdr3_length: 15
cdr3_aa: CASSEVAGTYNEQFF

v_call: TRBV1
j_call: TRBJ2-7
cdr3_length: 18
cdr3_aa: CTSSQETACGTNIYEQYF

v_call: TRBV15
j_call: TRBJ2-7
cdr3_length: 13
cdr3_aa: CATSLIAHYEQYF

v_call: TRBV6-5
j_call: TRBJ2-7
cdr3_length: 12
cdr3_aa: CASSQGGVEQYF

v_call: TRBV5-6
j_call: TRBJ1-1
cdr3_length: 14
cdr3_aa: CASSLGGLNTEAFF

v_call: TRBV5-1
j_call: TRBJ2-7
cdr3_length: 17
cdr3_aa: CASSLYPGGQGSYEQYF

v_call: TRBV27
j_call: TRBJ1-1
cdr3_length: 13
cdr3_aa: CASSETANTEAFF

v_call: TRBV9
j_call: TRBJ1-1
cdr3_length: 15
cdr3_aa: CASSTRQGTNTEAFF